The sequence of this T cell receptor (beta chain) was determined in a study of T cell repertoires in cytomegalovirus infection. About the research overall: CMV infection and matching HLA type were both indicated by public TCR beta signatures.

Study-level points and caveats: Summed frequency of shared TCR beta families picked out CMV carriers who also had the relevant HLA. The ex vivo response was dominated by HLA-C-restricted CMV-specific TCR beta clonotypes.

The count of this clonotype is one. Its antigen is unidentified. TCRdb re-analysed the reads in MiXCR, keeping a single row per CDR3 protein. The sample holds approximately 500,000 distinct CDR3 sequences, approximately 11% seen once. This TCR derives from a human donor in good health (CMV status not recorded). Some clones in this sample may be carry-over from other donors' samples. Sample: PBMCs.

The CDR3 reads CASSYSEECFF. CDR3 bases: TGTGCCAGCAGTTACAGTGAGGAGTGTTTCTTC. V and J are TRBV3-1 and TRBJ2-1; D unclear. The CDR3 loop spans 11 amino acids. The ends were cut back, 6 bases at V and 16 bases at J, with 16 bases in the middle. Germline CDR1 and CDR2: LGHDT and YNNKEL (reference sequence).